One T cell receptor beta chain is described in this entry. Its target is unknown. Germline CDR1 SNHLY, CDR2 FYNNEI. The J segment lost 2 bases and the V segment lost 8 bases, leaving 6 bases of the junction unmatched. The CDR3 extends over 13 amino acids. These data belong to a study of CD8+ T cells in alopecia areata. The treatment denotes: oral pan-JAK inhibitor, 5-10 mg twice daily. Both peripheral blood and punch biopsies of lesional scalp skin were obtained from patients who had alopecia areata. Points from the study as a whole: Any link of baseline CD8+ expansion to response, resting on one nonresponder, remains uncertain.

As the sequencing template, cDNA was produced by extracting RNA and reverse transcribing it. TCRdb's table, derived via immunoSEQ multiplex PCR, lists solely in-frame clones and lacks some. The sample has about 70,000 clones, 25% to 30% seen once. Sequenced here: CD8+ T cells sorted from blood, sampled at week 4, from a patient treated with tofacitinib. J is TRBJ2-7 and V is TRBV2, with 7 bases lining up with TRBD1. The TCR comes from a human donor with alopecia areata. The CDR3 region is CASQDRAPYEQYF. The CDR3 nucleotides are TGTGCCAGCCAAGACAGGGCTCCCTACGAGCAGTACTTC.